These 14 T cell receptor beta chains originate from one sample sequenced in a study of T cell changes during pregnancy in multiple sclerosis. TCRdb's copy holds only in-frame clones and misses some; the assay was immunoSEQ multiplex PCR. The sample carries some 87,000 clones, over 80% recorded once. The sample here was peripheral blood, taken in the first trimester of pregnancy. Every receptor here comes from a female donor with multiple sclerosis, enrolled in a pregnancy study.

V and J are TRBV28 and TRBJ2-5; D possibly corresponds to TRBD1 (6 bases). The CDR3 totals 12 residues. V was shortened by 6 bases and J by 1 base, with 6 bases between the two germline ends. Per the germline V gene, CDR1 is MDHEN and CDR2 is SYDVKM. CDR3 amino acids: CASRGAQETQYF. For the CDR3, the DNA is TGTGCCAGCAGGGGGGCCCAAGAGACCCAGTACTTC.

The gene calls are TRBV21-1 and TRBJ1-1; the table assigns TRBD1, which was not confirmed against the DNA. TRBV21-1 is described as a pseudogene. The CDR3 contains 12 residues. The CDR3 is CASSLDRSEAFF. CDR3 bases: TGTGCCAGCAGCCTCGACAGGAGTGAAGCTTTCTTT.

This chain joins TRBV29-1 and TRBJ2-5; D gene ambiguous. Trimming removed 1 base at V and 5 bases at J, with 8 bases between. The germline V gene encodes CDR1 SQVTM and CDR2 ANQGSEA. The CDR3 is 12 amino acids. CDR3 bases: TGCAGCGTTGAAGTCAGTATGGAGACCCAGTACTTC. Translating gives CSVEVSMETQYF.

This sequence joins TRBV30 and TRBJ1-2; unclear D gene. CDR3 length: 11 residues. Germline V gene sequence: CDR1 GTSNPN, CDR2 SVGIG (reference sequence). Trimming removed 5 bases from V and 3 bases from J, with 7 bases in between. As DNA, the CDR3 is TGTGCCTGGCAGCGCGACTATGGCTACACCTTC. It translates to CAWQRDYGYTF.

The CDR3 sequence is CASSEFRTAGTTSGNTIYF. The CDR3 DNA reads TGTGCCAGCAGCGAGTTTCGGACAGCCGGAACGACCTCTGGAAACACCATATATTTT. V usage is TRBV5-4 and J usage is TRBJ1-3, with a tentative D call TRBD1 (6 bases). There are 19 residues in the CDR3. Germline CDR1 and CDR2: SGHNT and YYREEE (reference sequence). With 4 bases removed from V and 0 bases from J, the gap between germline ends came to 23 bases.

This chain joins TRBV30 and TRBJ1-6; a weak D match, TRBD1 (5 bases). V was pared by 3 bases and J by 10 bases, with 10 bases between. Germline CDR1 and CDR2: GTSNPN and SVGIG (reference sequence). This CDR3 contains 12 residues. CDR3 DNA sequence: TGTGCCTGGAGGGCAGGGATATCACCCCTCCACTTT. Residues: CAWRAGISPLHF.

The V gene is TRBV6-5, the J gene TRBJ1-4; TRBD1 matches at 7 bases. The CDR3 sequence is 15 residues long. Germline values: CDR1 MNHEY, CDR2 SVGAGI. The J segment lost 5 bases and the V segment lost 6 bases, leaving 9 bases of the junction unmatched. CDR3 sequence: CASSKGTVGNEKLFF. The CDR3 bases are TGTGCCAGCAGCAAGGGGACAGTGGGAAATGAAAAACTGTTTTTT.

The V and J genes are TRBV11-2 and TRBJ2-7; tentative D call: TRBD2 (5 bases). Trimming stripped 3 bases from V and 2 bases from J, with 5 bases between. CDR1 and CDR2 (germline): SGHAT, FQNNGV. The CDR3 runs to 12 residues. CDR3 sequence (DNA): TGTGCCAGCAGCTTCGGGACCTACGAGCAGTACTTC. This codes for CASSFGTYEQYF.

The J gene is TRBJ2-1, the V gene TRBV19; TRBD2 matches 11 bases. The trim removed 7 bases at V and 0 bases at J, leaving 8 bases unmatched. The CDR3 contains 17 residues. Germline V gene sequence: CDR1 LNHDA, CDR2 SQIVND (reference sequence). This CDR3 reads CASTPGLADPSYNEQFF. In DNA form, the CDR3 reads TGTGCCAGTACCCCGGGACTAGCGGATCCCTCCTACAATGAGCAGTTCTTC.

The gene calls are TRBV5-5 and TRBJ2-2; 10 nucleotides line up with TRBD2. CDR1 and CDR2 from the germline V gene are SGHKS and YYEKEE (reference sequence). This CDR3 is 15 amino acids long. V shed 8 bases, J shed 1 base, and the junction held 5 bases outside the gene matches. The CDR3, as DNA: TGTGCCAGTTGGACTAGCGGACTGAACACCGGGGAGCTGTTTTTT. Protein product: CASWTSGLNTGELFF.

V gene TRBV28 combines with J gene TRBJ2-1; D is perhaps TRBD2 (7 bases). This CDR3 has 12 residues. Germline lookup yields CDR1 MDHEN and CDR2 SYDVKM. V lost 7 bases to trimming and J lost 6 bases, with 10 bases between them. Written as DNA, the CDR3 is TGTGCCAGCAAAGGGGGGGCCAATGAGCAGTTCTTC. It encodes CASKGGANEQFF. Variable domain in full (rest from reference TRBV28 and TRBJ2-1): DVKVTQSSRYLVKRTGEKVFLECVQDMDHENMFWYRQDPGLGLRLIYFSYDVKMKEKGDIPEGYSVSREKKERFSLILESASTNQTSMYLCASKGGANEQFFGPGTRLTVL.

The rearrangement uses TRBV19 and TRBJ1-1; 7 bases fit TRBD1. CDR1 LNHDA and CDR2 SQIVND come from the germline V gene (reference sequence). Trimming at V came to 4 bases and at J to 4 bases, leaving 6 bases not matched to a gene. The CDR3 has 14 amino acids. CDR3 protein: CASSTRGAGTEAFF. The CDR3 DNA is TGTGCCAGTAGTACCAGGGGGGCGGGCACTGAAGCTTTCTTT.

The rearrangement links TRBV4-3 to TRBJ2-7, with D unresolved. The CDR3 consists of 12 residues. Trimming took 1 base from V and 6 from J, leaving 7 bases between them. CDR1 is LGHNA, CDR2 YSLEER, per germline. The CDR3 coding sequence is TGCGCCAGCAGCCAAGGCGGATCCGAGCAGTACTTC. Its translation is CASSQGGSEQYF.

V usage is TRBV5-6 and J usage is TRBJ2-2, with 8 bases fitting TRBD1. CDR3 length equals 16 residues. Trimming removed 6 bases from V and 8 bases from J; junction bases left unmatched: 15. Germline CDR1 SGHDT, CDR2 YYEEEE. This chain's CDR3 is CASKGHRTGSVGELFF. CDR3 bases: TGTGCCAGCAAGGGTCACCGGACAGGGTCTGTTGGGGAGCTGTTTTTT.